The following is a T cell receptor beta chain sequence with its context. The entry originates in a study of graft-versus-host responses after intestinal transplantation. On the study more broadly: All of the recipients had induction that used anti-thymocyte globulin, then tacrolimus and steroids for two to three years.

Germline V gene lookup returns CDR1 SGHDT and CDR2 YYEEEE. V was pared by 0 bases and J by 11 bases, with 6 bases of the junction left unmatched. The CDR3 loop spans 14 amino acids. Produced via immunoSEQ multiplex PCR; TCRdb's table is partial and in-frame only. This table holds about 77,000 clones, 80% to 95% found once. This clonotype was obtained from a human patient who received an intestinal transplant, so some T cells may come from the graft donor. Specimen: PBMCs, collected 98 days after intestinal transplantation. This chain links TRBV5-6 with TRBJ2-1; TRBD2 matches at 9 bases. The CDR3 DNA sequence: TGTGCCAGCAGCTTGGAGACTAGCGGTCGAAAGCAGTTCTTC. This gives the protein CASSLETSGRKQFF.